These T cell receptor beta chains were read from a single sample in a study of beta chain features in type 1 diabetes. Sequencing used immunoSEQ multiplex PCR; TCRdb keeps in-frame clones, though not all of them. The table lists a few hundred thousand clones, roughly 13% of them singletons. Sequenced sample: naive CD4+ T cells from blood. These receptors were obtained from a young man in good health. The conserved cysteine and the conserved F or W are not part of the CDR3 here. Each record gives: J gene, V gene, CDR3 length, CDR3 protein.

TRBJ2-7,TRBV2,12,ASSEALRMPKQY
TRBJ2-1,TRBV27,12,ASSSTTFPNEQF
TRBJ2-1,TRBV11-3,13,ASSLIQAGGGEQF
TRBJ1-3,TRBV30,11,AWSKEGGNTIY
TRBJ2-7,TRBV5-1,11,ASSSQGAGEQY
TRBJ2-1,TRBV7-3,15,ASRPSPGLAGGDEQF
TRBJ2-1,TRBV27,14,ASSLLAGGGGYEQF
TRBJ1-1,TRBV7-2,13,ASSLEPVPNTEAF
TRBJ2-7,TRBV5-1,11,ASKVAVAYEQY
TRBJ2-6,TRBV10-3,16,AISQVQKTDSGANVLT
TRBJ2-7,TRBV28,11,ASSLAGGGEQY
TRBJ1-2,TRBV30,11,AWRADRVYGYT
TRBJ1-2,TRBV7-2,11,ASSFGGNYGYT
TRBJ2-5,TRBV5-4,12,ASSPLQGQETQY
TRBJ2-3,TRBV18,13,ASSPRREGRNTQY
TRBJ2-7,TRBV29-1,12,SVDGGRGGGKQY
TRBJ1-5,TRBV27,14,ASSFGGPISNQPQH
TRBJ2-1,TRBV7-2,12,ASSIGPAGHEQF
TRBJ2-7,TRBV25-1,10,ASSDDYYEQY
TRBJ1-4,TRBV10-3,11,AISAEAGEKLF
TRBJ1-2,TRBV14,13,ASSQDWQGGYGYT
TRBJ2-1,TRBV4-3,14,ASSQDRRRTGNEQF
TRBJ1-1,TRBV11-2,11,ASSSHTNTEAF
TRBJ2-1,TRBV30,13,AWSVLTSGSNEQF
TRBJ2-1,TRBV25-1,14,ASSDPPAGVDNEQF
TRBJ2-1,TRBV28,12,ASATTGLYNEQF
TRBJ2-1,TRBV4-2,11,ASSQRGYNEQF
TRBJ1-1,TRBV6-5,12,ASSLRAAGTEAF
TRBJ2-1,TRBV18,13,ASSLDIAGYNEQF
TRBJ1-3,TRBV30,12,AWKRAIGGNTIY
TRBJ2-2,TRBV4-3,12,ASSPRTGTGELF
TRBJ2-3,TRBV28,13,ASSLGGAGTDTQY
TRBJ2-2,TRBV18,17,ASSPPKSSTSGNTGELF
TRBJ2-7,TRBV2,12,ASRGTSGGYEQY
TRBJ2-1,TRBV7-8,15,ASSETGTSGLNNEQF
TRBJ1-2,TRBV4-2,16,ASSQLTGGQVGNYGYT
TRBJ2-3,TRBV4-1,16,ASSQDRVGGANTDTQY
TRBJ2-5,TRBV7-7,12,ASSSGLPQETQY
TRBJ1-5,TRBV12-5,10,ASGLVVQPQH
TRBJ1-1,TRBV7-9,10,ASSLETGWAF
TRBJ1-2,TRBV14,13,ASSSRDREPYGYT